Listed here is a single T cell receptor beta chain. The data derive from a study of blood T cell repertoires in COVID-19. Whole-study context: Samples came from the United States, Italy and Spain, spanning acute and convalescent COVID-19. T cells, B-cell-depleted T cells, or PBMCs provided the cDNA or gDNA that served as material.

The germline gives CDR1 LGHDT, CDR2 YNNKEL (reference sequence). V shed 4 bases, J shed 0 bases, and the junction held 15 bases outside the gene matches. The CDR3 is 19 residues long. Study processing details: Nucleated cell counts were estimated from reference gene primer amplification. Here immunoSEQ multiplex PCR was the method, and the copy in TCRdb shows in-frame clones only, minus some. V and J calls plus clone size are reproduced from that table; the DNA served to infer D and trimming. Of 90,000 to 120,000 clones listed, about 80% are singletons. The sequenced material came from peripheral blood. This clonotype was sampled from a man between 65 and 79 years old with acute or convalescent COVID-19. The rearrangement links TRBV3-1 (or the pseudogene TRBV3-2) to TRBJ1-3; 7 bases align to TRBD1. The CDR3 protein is CASSRLTGSGFRSGNTIYF. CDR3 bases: TGTGCCAGCAGCCGCCTGACAGGGTCGGGATTCCGCTCTGGAAACACCATATATTTT.